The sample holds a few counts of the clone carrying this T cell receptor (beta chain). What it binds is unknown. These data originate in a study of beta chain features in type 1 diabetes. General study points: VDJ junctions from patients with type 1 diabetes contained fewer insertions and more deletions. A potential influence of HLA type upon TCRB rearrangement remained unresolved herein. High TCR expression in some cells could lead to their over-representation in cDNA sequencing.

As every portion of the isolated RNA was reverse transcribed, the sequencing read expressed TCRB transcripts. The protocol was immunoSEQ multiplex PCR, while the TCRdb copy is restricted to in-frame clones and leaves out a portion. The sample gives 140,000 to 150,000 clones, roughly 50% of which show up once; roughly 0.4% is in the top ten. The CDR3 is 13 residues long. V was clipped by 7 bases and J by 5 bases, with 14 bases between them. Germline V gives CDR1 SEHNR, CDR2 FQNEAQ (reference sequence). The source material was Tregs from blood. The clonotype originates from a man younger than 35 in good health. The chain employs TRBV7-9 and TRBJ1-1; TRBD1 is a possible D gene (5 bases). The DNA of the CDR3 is TGTGCCAGCACCGCTCGGGGGAAAACTGAAGCTTTCTTT. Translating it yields CASTARGKTEAFF.